This T cell receptor (beta chain) was sequenced during a study of cytomegalovirus exposure and HLA in healthy donors. Germline CDR1 is SGHAT and CDR2 is FQNNGV. The V end lost 5 bases, the J end lost 8 bases, and 21 bases lay between the germline ends. This CDR3 spans 16 amino acids. Primers for the PCR totalled 60 Vbeta and 13 Jbeta. Using immunoSEQ multiplex PCR, the repertoire was profiled, and TCRdb retains in-frame clones only, with some absent. The sample carries approximately 100,000 clones, around 62% recorded once. The rearrangement uses TRBV11-2 and TRBJ1-4; perhaps TRBD1 as D (6 bases). Sequenced material: PBMCs. This sequence originates from a man in his thirties or forties in good health and CMV-seropositive. The CDR3 DNA sequence: TGTGCCAGCAGCCCCCTGACGGGCAGGGGTAGAGAAAAACTGTTTTTT. Translated: CASSPLTGRGREKLFF.